The subject of this entry is one T cell receptor (beta chain). These data belong to a study of control samples from healthy donors and cancer patients. Produced via immunoSEQ multiplex PCR; TCRdb's table is partial and in-frame only. The data show 150,000 or so clones, roughly 88% seen once. The clonotype comes from a man younger than 35 in good health. The sequencing input was blood.

DNA for the CDR3: TGTGCCAGCAGCCCAGGGACAGGGGGCTTGAACACTGAAGCTTTCTTT. Translated: CASSPGTGGLNTEAFF. V is TRBV7-3 and J is TRBJ1-1; 12 nucleotides align to TRBD1. Germline loops: CDR1 SGHTA, CDR2 FQGTGA. The CDR3 runs 16 residues. V lost 5 bases, J lost 0 bases, and 4 bases stayed unmatched.